A single sample is the source of the 8 T cell receptor beta chains below, sequenced in a study. TCRdb independently ran MiXCR on the 5' RACE reads; one entry per CDR3 protein. The data contain approximately 57,000 distinct CDR3 sequences, less than 25% of them singletons. Tregs were sorted as CD4+CD25+CD127-/low cells. Sequencing input: tumor-infiltrating Tregs sorted from the breast tumor. These receptors were taken from a female donor with breast cancer.

This clonotype was seen a handful of times. CDR3 sequence reads: CASSSYKRSGKLFF. The DNA for the CDR3 is TGTGCCAGCAGCTCATATAAGCGAAGCGGAAAACTGTTTTTT. The chain links TRBV7-9 to TRBJ1-4, with unresolved D. Between the trimmed V and J ends, which lost 4 bases and 10 bases, there was a span of 16 bases. The CDR3 contains 14 residues. The germline V gene encodes CDR1 SEHNR and CDR2 FQNEAQ (reference sequence).

This chain links TRBV7-8 with TRBJ1-1; 8 bases fit TRBD1. Trimming took 5 bases from V and 11 from J; bases not matched to a gene: 19. The CDR3 loop spans 16 amino acids. The germline CDR1 and CDR2 sequences are SGHVS and FQNEAQ. The CDR3 protein is CASSRRGRMGWGEAFF. The CDR3 DNA follows: TGTGCCAGCAGCCGCAGGGGGCGGATGGGTTGGGGTGAGGCTTTCTTT.

This clonotype was seen a few times. The CDR3 spells CSSTGVLHNSPLHF. CDR3 in DNA: TGCAGTTCGACAGGGGTGTTGCATAATTCACCCCTCCACTTT. This chain joins TRBV20-1 and TRBJ1-6, with TRBD1 matching 8 bases. Per the germline V gene, CDR1 is DFQATT and CDR2 is SNEGSKA (reference sequence). The CDR3 runs 14 residues. With 8 bases clipped from V and 5 bases from J, the junction kept 8 bases outside the gene matches.

This sequence joins TRBV20-1 and TRBJ1-1; no firm D call. The CDR3 totals 15 residues. V was cut by 0 bases and J by 2 bases, with 13 bases left in between. Germline V gene data show CDR1 as DFQATT and CDR2 as SNEGSKA (reference sequence). CDR3 DNA sequence: TGCAGTGCTAGAGAGGACGGGAGAAAAAACACTGAAGCTTTCTTT. Amino acids: CSAREDGRKNTEAFF.

This CDR3 reads CASRESIPPLHF. Here the CDR3 DNA reads TGTGCCAGCAGGGAGAGCATTCCACCCCTCCACTTT. The chain recombines TRBV6-5 with TRBJ1-6; D is ambiguous. The germline CDR1 and CDR2 sequences are MNHEY and SVGAGI. The CDR3 is made up of 12 amino acids. V lost 6 bases and J 11 bases, leaving 11 bases between the germline ends.

This clonotype was counted many times. The chain joins TRBV5-1 to TRBJ2-2, with D tentatively TRBD1 (6 bases). Germline V gene sequence: CDR1 SGHRS, CDR2 YFSETQ. This CDR3 has 14 amino acids. V was clipped by 5 bases and J by 4 bases, with 12 bases between them. CDR3 nucleotides: TGCGCCAGCAGGTGGGACACCACCACCGGGGAGCTGTTTTTT. It encodes CASRWDTTTGELFF.

Note on this clonotype: Since a much larger clone is just one base distant, this may be a read error. The chain employs TRBV20-1 and TRBJ2-1; D is perhaps TRBD2 (7 bases). The ends were cut back, 2 bases at V and 5 bases at J, with 13 bases in the middle. The V gene's germline CDR1 is DFQATT and CDR2 SNEGSKA (reference sequence). CDR3 length: 14 amino acids. This chain's CDR3 is CSARRAGAHNEQFF. The CDR3 region has the DNA TGCAGTGCTAGACGGGCGGGGGCACACAATGAGCAGTTCTTC.

Worth noting for this clonotype: A much larger clone lies a single base off, so this may be a read error. The chain combines TRBV5-1 with TRBJ2-3, with 9 bases fitting TRBD1. The V gene's germline CDR1 is SGHRS and CDR2 YFSETQ. The CDR3 length is 16 residues. Germline trimming cut 3 bases from V and 2 bases from J; bases unmatched to any gene: 7. The CDR3 region is CASSWGQGWNTDTQYF. CDR3 DNA: TGCGCCAGCAGCTGGGGACAGGGTTGGAACACAGATACGCAGTATTTT. The variable domain in full, completed from reference TRBV5-1 and TRBJ2-3, reads KAGVTQTPRYLIKTRGQQVTLSCSPISGHRSVSWYQQTPGQGLQFLFEYFSETQRNKGNFPGRFSGRQFSNSRSEMNVSTLELGDSALYLCASSWGQGWNTDTQYFGPGTRLTVL.